The next 21 T cell receptor beta chains were all read from a single sample in a study of T-cell reconstitution after alpha-beta-depleted transplantation in children. Preparation of the TCRbeta library involved a method that used unique molecular identifiers. A single record per CDR3 protein comes from TCRdb applying MiXCR to the PCR reads. The sample holds about a million distinct CDR3 sequences; around 30% are singletons and the top ten take about 28%. The sample was PBMCs, mostly from graft donor cells, taken 360 days after TCRalphabeta/CD19-depleted stem cell transplant. The origin of the receptors is a boy under two years old who had a stem cell transplant for SCID, so the T cells may come from the graft donor.

In its sample, this clonotype was seen once. The rearrangement joins TRBV28 to TRBJ2-3; no firm D call. Trimming stripped 5 bases from V and 2 bases from J, with 20 bases between. The CDR3 has 17 residues. CDR1 is MDHEN, CDR2 SYDVKM, per germline. The CDR3: CASSPRRWGSHTDTQYF. DNA of the CDR3: TGTGCCAGCAGTCCCAGGCGGTGGGGTTCCCACACAGATACGCAGTATTTT.

J is TRBJ2-1 and V is TRBV24-1, with 9 nucleotides matching TRBD1. The length of the CDR3 is 16 residues. Looked up from germline, CDR1 is KGHDR and CDR2 is SFDVKD. The ends lost 5 bases at V and 4 bases at J; junction bases unmatched: 8. CDR3 nucleotide sequence: TGTGCCACCAGTGGCGCCGGGACAGGGTCGTACAATGAGCAGTTCTTC. Translating it yields CATSGAGTGSYNEQFF.

V and J are TRBV29-1 and TRBJ2-7; 9 nucleotides agree with TRBD1. CDR1 is SQVTM and CDR2 is ANQGSEA in the germline V gene. V dropped 7 bases and J dropped 2; count of bases not matched to a gene: 6. CDR3 length: 13 amino acids. As DNA, the CDR3 is TGCAGCGGTATCGGGACAGGGCCCTACGAGCAGTACTTC. Amino acid sequence: CSGIGTGPYEQYF.

This clonotype was counted between two and nine times. The chain joins TRBV14 to TRBJ2-3; 9 nucleotides agree with TRBD2. The junction had 3 bases not matched to a gene; V was cut back by 2 bases and J by 3 bases. CDR1 and CDR2 from the germline V gene are SGHDN and FVKESK. The CDR3 length is 15 residues. This chain's CDR3 is CASSQLGLATDTQYF. CDR3 bases: TGTGCCAGCAGCCAACTGGGACTAGCAACAGATACGCAGTATTTT.

This clonotype has a count of ten or more. This chain uses TRBV12-3 or TRBV12-4 with TRBJ2-7, with 9 bases that match TRBD2. The CDR3 has 16 amino acids. J gave up 0 bases and V 5 bases, and 8 bases lay outside the gene matches. CDR3 nucleotides: TGTGCCAGCAGTACCCATAGCGGGGGTAGCTCCTACGAGCAGTACTTC. Translation: CASSTHSGGSSYEQYF.

In this sample, this clonotype turned up a few times. V and J are TRBV5-1 and TRBJ1-5; a weak D match, TRBD1 (6 bases). Germline V CDR1 and CDR2: SGHRS, YFSETQ. The CDR3 spans 15 residues. V lost 0 bases to trimming and J lost 3 bases, with 10 bases between them. CDR3 residues: CASSLDGQNNQPQHF. Here the CDR3 DNA reads TGCGCCAGCAGCTTGGATGGACAGAACAATCAGCCCCAGCATTTT.

V gene TRBV7-2 combines with J gene TRBJ2-1; possibly TRBD2 for D (5 bases). CDR3 length: 13 amino acids. CDR1 SGHTA and CDR2 FQGNSA come from the germline V gene. V lost 3 bases to trimming and J lost 8 bases, with 11 bases between them. The DNA for the CDR3 is TGTGCCAGCAGCTTCACCCTAGCACATGAGCAGTTCTTC. It yields the protein CASSFTLAHEQFF.

The chain is built from TRBV5-5 and TRBJ2-2, with D perhaps TRBD1 (5 bases). This CDR3 spans 15 amino acids. Germline CDR1 SGHKS, CDR2 YYEKEE (reference sequence). V shed 3 bases and J shed 4 bases, with 13 bases lying between them. The DNA for the CDR3 is TGTGCCAGCAGCTGGGCCGACAGAATCACCGGGGAGCTGTTTTTT. Amino acids: CASSWADRITGELFF.

The chain recombines TRBV4-2 with TRBJ2-5; perhaps TRBD1 as D (6 bases). V lost 0 bases and J lost 6, with 14 bases in between. CDR1 and CDR2 from the germline V gene are LGHNA and YNFKEQ. The CDR3 extends over 15 amino acids. This CDR3 is CASSQETGPRKTQYF. CDR3 nucleotides: TGTGCCAGCAGCCAAGAAACAGGGCCTCGGAAGACCCAGTACTTC.

This clonotype was seen a few times. This sequence joins TRBV20-1 and TRBJ2-7; 12 positions agree with TRBD1. The germline V gene has CDR1 DFQATT and CDR2 SNEGSKA (reference sequence). J gave up 1 base and V 6 bases, and 7 bases lay outside the gene matches. CDR3 length: 15 amino acids. CDR3 DNA sequence: TGCAGTGCAACCGGGACAGGGGGCGTTTCCTACGAGCAGTACTTC. It is translated as CSATGTGGVSYEQYF.

This clonotype has just one count. This chain joins TRBV7-2 and TRBJ2-3; 11 bases align to TRBD2. The CDR3 covers 17 residues. V dropped 6 bases and J dropped 4; count of bases not matched to a gene: 12. Germline V gene lookup returns CDR1 SGHTA and CDR2 FQGNSA. DNA for the CDR3: TGTGCCAGCAGTTGGCCCCTACTAGCGGGGGACCCAGATACGCAGTATTTT. Its translation: CASSWPLLAGDPDTQYF.

Only one count was recorded for this clonotype. This chain joins TRBV28 and TRBJ2-3; TRBD1 might be the D (5 bases). The germline V gene has CDR1 MDHEN and CDR2 SYDVKM. The CDR3 totals 14 residues. Trimming pared 2 bases from V and 4 bases from J, leaving 10 bases between. Here the CDR3 reads CASSLGAVPDTQYF. Here the CDR3 DNA reads TGTGCCAGCAGTTTAGGGGCAGTGCCAGATACGCAGTATTTT.

The chain links TRBV4-3 to TRBJ1-6; 9 bases are shared with TRBD1. Germline CDR1 is LGHNA and CDR2 is YSLEER. With 1 base clipped from V and 4 bases from J, the junction kept 2 bases outside the gene matches. The CDR3 contains 16 residues. The DNA of the CDR3 is TGCGCCAGCAGCCAAGGGGACAGGGCGTATAATTCACCCCTCCACTTT. Translating gives CASSQGDRAYNSPLHF.

V is TRBV20-1 and J is TRBJ2-7; 12 nucleotides agree with TRBD1. This CDR3 has 14 amino acids. Unmatched junction bases numbered 7, after V lost 3 bases and J lost 7 bases. The germline CDR1 and CDR2 sequences are DFQATT and SNEGSKA (reference sequence). The CDR3 sequence is CSASLGQGADEQYF. DNA of the CDR3: TGCAGTGCTAGTCTGGGACAGGGGGCAGATGAGCAGTACTTC.

The chain joins TRBV20-1 to TRBJ1-5; D is uncertain. V shed 0 bases and J shed 3 bases, with 3 bases lying between them. The CDR3 consists of 12 residues. CDR1 DFQATT and CDR2 SNEGSKA come from the germline V gene (reference sequence). The CDR3 DNA reads TGCAGTGCTAGAGAGTACAATCAGCCCCAGCATTTT. As protein: CSAREYNQPQHF.

This clonotype was detected ten times or more. For the CDR3, the DNA is TGTGCCAGCAGCTCGGGACAGGGGAAGAATGAGCAGTTCTTC. Its translation: CASSSGQGKNEQFF. V is TRBV7-2 and J is TRBJ2-1; 10 bases align to TRBD1. This CDR3 has 14 residues. V was clipped by 4 bases and J by 7 bases; unmatched bases: 4. Germline V gives CDR1 SGHTA, CDR2 FQGNSA.

This clonotype was counted between two and nine times. The chain is built from TRBV3-1 and TRBJ1-4; D is undetermined. Germline CDR1 is LGHDT and CDR2 is YNNKEL (reference sequence). The CDR3 is 15 amino acids. V was pared by 3 bases and J by 8 bases, with 16 bases between. The DNA for the CDR3 is TGTGCCAGCAGCCAGCCGGGATCACGGCGGGAAAAACTGTTTTTT. Encoded protein: CASSQPGSRREKLFF.

CDR3 sequence reads: CASSPGTSGDFQETQYF. The CDR3 DNA is TGTGCCAGCAGTCCCGGGACTAGCGGGGACTTCCAAGAGACCCAGTACTTC. The chain recombines TRBV6-2 or TRBV6-3 with TRBJ2-5; 13 bases match TRBD2. The CDR3 is 17 residues long. Germline V gene sequence: CDR1 MNHEY, CDR2 SVGEGT. With V trimmed by 5 bases and J by 1 base, 7 bases remained unmatched.

The V and J genes are TRBV29-1 and TRBJ1-3; 7 bases fit TRBD1. The length of the CDR3 is 14 residues. The V gene end was trimmed by 6 bases and the J gene end by 0 bases; junction bases not matched to a gene: 5. Per germline, CDR1 SQVTM and CDR2 ANQGSEA. The CDR3, as DNA: TGCAGCGTGGACGGACAGGACTCTGGAAACACCATATATTTT. Its translation is CSVDGQDSGNTIYF.

This clonotype was observed a few times. This chain links TRBV2 with TRBJ2-3, with a weak D call TRBD1 (5 bases). V was shortened by 6 bases and J by 0 bases, with 13 bases between the two germline ends. CDR3 length: 15 residues. Germline V gene data show CDR1 as SNHLY and CDR2 as FYNNEI. This CDR3 reads CASSPDSYSTDTQYF. CDR3 sequence (DNA): TGTGCCAGCAGCCCCGACAGCTATAGCACAGATACGCAGTATTTT.

Only a few counts were recorded for this clonotype. The chain couples TRBV7-2 to TRBJ2-1; possible D gene TRBD2, 5 bases. The CDR3 covers 14 residues. V was clipped by 3 bases and J by 3 bases, with 9 bases between them. Germline V gene lookup returns CDR1 SGHTA and CDR2 FQGNSA. The DNA of the CDR3 is TGTGCCAGCAGCTTCCCCGGGGACTACAATGAGCAGTTCTTC. Amino acids: CASSFPGDYNEQFF.